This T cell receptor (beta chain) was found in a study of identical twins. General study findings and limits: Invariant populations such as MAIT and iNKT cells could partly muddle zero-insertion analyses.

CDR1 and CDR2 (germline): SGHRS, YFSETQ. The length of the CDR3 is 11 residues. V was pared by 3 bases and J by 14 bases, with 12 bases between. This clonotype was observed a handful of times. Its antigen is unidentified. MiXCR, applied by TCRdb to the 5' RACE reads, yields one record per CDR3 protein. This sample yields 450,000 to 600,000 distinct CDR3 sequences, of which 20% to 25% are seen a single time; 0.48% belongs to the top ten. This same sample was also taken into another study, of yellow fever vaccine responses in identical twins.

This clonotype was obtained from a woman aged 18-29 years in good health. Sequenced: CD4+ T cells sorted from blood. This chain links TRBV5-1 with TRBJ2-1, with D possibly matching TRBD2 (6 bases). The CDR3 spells CASSSGLTKFF. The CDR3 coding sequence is TGCGCCAGCAGCTCGGGACTCACCAAGTTCTTC.